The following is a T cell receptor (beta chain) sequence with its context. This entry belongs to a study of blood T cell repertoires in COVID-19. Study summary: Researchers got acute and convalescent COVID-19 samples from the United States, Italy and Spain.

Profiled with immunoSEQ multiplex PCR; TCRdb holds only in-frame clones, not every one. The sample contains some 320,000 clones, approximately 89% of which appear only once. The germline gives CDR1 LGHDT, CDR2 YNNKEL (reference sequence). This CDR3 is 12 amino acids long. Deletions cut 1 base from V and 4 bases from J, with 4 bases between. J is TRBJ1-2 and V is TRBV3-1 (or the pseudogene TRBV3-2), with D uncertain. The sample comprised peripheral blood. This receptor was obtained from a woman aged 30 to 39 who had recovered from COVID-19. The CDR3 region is CASSQGPYGYTF. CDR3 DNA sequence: TGTGCCAGCAGCCAAGGGCCCTATGGCTACACCTTC.